This T cell receptor (beta chain) was sequenced in a study of cytomegalovirus exposure and HLA in healthy donors. The PCR made use of 60 Vbeta and 13 Jbeta primers. Here immunoSEQ multiplex PCR was the method, and the copy in TCRdb shows in-frame clones only, minus some. This table has some 180,000 clones, 75% to 85% appearing once. Study-level findings and limits: In a later analysis, common viral pathogens appeared linked to several of the most significant clusters. V segments that were indistinguishable, TRBV6-2 and TRBV6-3 among them, were omitted from analysis. Certain sequence variants were highly shared and formed a cluster, and this cluster was likely a sequencing artifact.

All the people who gave samples were healthy bone marrow donors. Regarding this clone: What it binds is not known.

The germline V gene encodes CDR1 SGHTA and CDR2 FQGNSA. The CDR3 sequence is 15 residues long. J gave up 1 base and V 5 bases, and 4 bases lay outside the gene matches. Sequenced sample: PBMCs. The TCR comes from a woman aged 60-70 years in good health and CMV-seropositive. V gene TRBV7-2 combines with J gene TRBJ2-3; 9 bases are shared with TRBD2. The CDR3 nucleotides are TGTGCCAGCAGCCCCCGACTAGCGGGCACAGATACGCAGTATTTT. Its protein product is CASSPRLAGTDTQYF.